This TCR beta chain was documented in a study of PD-1 blockade in mismatch repair-deficient tumors. Looking at the study overall: Patients had over ten mismatch repair-deficient cancer types and were previously treated and progressing.

Every patient had mismatch repair deficiency by PCR or immunohistochemistry. From germline, CDR1 is SGHRS and CDR2 YFSETQ. CDR3 length equals 14 residues. V was pared by 5 bases and J by 0 bases, with 9 bases between. The data were produced by immunoSEQ multiplex PCR, yet TCRdb's version contains in-frame clones alone and is incomplete. The sample records around 51,000 clones, over 70% being singletons. The sequencing here drew on peripheral blood, taken roughly 21 weeks after starting pembrolizumab. The V and J genes are TRBV5-1 and TRBJ2-4; D not certain. The receptor was derived from an adult with mismatch repair-deficient cancer. In DNA, the CDR3 is TGCGCCAGCAGTCCTGAAATAGCCAAAAACATTCAGTACTTC. Protein sequence: CASSPEIAKNIQYF.